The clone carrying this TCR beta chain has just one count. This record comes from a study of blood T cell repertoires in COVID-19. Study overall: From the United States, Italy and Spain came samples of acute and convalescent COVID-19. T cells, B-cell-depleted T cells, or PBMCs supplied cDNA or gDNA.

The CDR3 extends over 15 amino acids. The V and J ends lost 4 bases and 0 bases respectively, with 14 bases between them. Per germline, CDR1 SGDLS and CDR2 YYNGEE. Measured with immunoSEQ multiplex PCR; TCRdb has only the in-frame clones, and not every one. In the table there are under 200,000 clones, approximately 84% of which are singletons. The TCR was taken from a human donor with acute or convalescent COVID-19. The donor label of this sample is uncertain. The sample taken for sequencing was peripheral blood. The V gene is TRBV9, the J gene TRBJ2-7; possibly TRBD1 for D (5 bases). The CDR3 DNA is TGTGCCAGCAGCTTGGCAGGGTCCAGCTCCTACGAGCAGTACTTC. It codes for CASSLAGSSSYEQYF.